This T cell receptor (beta chain) was retrieved from a study of cytomegalovirus exposure and HLA in healthy donors. About the research overall: Earlier findings included about 120 million unique TCR beta sequences obtained from about 179 million T cells. Findings of the study overall: Through in vitro validation, three CMV-associated chains were shown to be specific for CMV antigens. The likely origin of a cluster of highly shared sequence variants was a sequencing artifact.

Both 60 Vbeta primers and 13 Jbeta primers went into the PCR. Clones were read by immunoSEQ multiplex PCR, and TCRdb kept only the in-frame ones, dropping some. The data hold 150,000 or so clones, with approximately 84% observed a single time. Details on this clone: Its target is unknown.

Germline V gene sequence: CDR1 LNHDA, CDR2 SQIVND (reference sequence). Germline trimming cut 3 bases from V and 0 bases from J; bases unmatched to any gene: 1. CDR3 size: 14 residues. This chain links TRBV19 with TRBJ1-2, with 7 bases lining up with TRBD1. This clonotype was sampled from a man aged 30-40 years in good health and CMV-seropositive. Sequencing was performed on PBMCs. This CDR3 reads CASSMTGTNYGYTF. DNA for the CDR3: TGTGCCAGTAGTATGACAGGGACTAACTATGGCTACACCTTC.